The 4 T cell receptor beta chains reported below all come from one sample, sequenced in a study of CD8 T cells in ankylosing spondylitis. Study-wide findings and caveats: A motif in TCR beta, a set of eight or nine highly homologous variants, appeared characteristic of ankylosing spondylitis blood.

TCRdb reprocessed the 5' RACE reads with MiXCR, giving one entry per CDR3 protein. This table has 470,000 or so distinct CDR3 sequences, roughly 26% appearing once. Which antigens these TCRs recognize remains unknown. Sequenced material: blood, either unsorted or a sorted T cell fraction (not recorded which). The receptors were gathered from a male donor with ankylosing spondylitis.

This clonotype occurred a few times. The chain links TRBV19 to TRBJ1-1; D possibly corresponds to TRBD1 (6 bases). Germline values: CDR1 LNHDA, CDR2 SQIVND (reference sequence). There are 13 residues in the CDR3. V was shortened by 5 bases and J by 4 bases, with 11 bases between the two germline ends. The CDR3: CASSQGHPTEAFF. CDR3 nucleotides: TGTGCCAGTAGTCAGGGACACCCCACTGAAGCTTTCTTT.

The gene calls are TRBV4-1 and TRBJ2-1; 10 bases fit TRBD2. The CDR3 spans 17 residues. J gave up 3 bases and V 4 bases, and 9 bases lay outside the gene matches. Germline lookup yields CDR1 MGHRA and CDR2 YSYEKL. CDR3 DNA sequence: TGCGCCAGCAGCCCCCGGGGAGCGGGAGGGGGCTACAATGAGCAGTTCTTC. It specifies CASSPRGAGGGYNEQFF.

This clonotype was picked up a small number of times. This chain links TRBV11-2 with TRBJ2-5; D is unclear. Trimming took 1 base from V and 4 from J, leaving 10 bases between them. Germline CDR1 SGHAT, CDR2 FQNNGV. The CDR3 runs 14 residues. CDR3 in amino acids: CASSLGSQRETQYF. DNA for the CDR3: TGTGCCAGCAGCTTAGGGTCGCAACGAGAGACCCAGTACTTC. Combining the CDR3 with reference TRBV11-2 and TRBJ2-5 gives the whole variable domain EAGVAQSPRYKIIEKRQSVAFWCNPISGHATLYWYQQILGQGPKLLIQFQNNGVVDDSQLPKDRFSAERLKGVDSTLKIQPAKLEDSAVYLCASSLGSQRETQYFGPGTRLLVL.

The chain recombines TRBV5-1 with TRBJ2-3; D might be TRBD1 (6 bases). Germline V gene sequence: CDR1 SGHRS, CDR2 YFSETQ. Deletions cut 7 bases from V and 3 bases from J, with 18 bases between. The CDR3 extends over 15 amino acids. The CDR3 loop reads CASSPSHRATDTQYF. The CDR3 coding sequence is TGCGCCAGCTCTCCATCGCACAGGGCGACAGATACGCAGTATTTT.